The T cell receptor (beta chain) described here comes from a study of beta chain features in type 1 diabetes. Whole-study results and caveats: The VDJ junctions of type 1 diabetes patients carried fewer insertions and more deletions. Moderately but significantly shorter TCRB CDR3s were found in Type 1 diabetes patients in all four CD4+ subsets.

With respect to this clone: The antigen is undetermined.

CD45RO/CCR7/CD25/CD127/CD95/CD27 separated CD4+ naive, central memory, regulatory and stem cell-like memory cells by sorting. cDNA synthesis used the whole RNA isolate, giving expressed TCRB sequences. Assay: immunoSEQ multiplex PCR; the TCRdb copy retains only in-frame clones and omits some. Of around 160,000 clones listed, 6.5% to 8.5% are singletons. This CDR3 is built from 14 residues. The germline CDR1 and CDR2 sequences are SGHTA and FQGNSA. V was clipped by 5 bases and J by 5 bases, with 16 bases between them. The chain couples TRBV7-2 to TRBJ2-7; D might be TRBD1 (6 bases). The sequence came from a woman between 18 and 29 years old with type 1 diabetes. The source material was central memory CD4+ T cells from blood. CDR3 sequence reads: CASSPRPRQDEQYF. The CDR3 bases are TGTGCCAGCAGCCCTCGGCCGCGACAGGACGAGCAGTACTTC. Full variable domain (missing parts from reference TRBV7-2 and TRBJ2-7): GAGVSQSPSNKVTEKGKDVELRCDPISGHTALYWYRQSLGQGLEFLIYFQGNSAPDKSGLPSDRFSAERTGGSVSTLTIQRTQQEDSAVYLCASSPRPRQDEQYFGPGTRLTVT.